The 22 T cell receptor beta chains presented below share a single source sample, sequenced in a study of regulatory T cells in long-lasting Graves disease. Time point described: newly diagnosed GD, antithyroid drugs for less than 3 months. With RNA extracted from PBMCs as input, the TCR library was made. The authors built TCR beta libraries using iRepertoire HTBI primers and Arm-PCR of CDR3 regions. MiXCR was run by TCRdb on the multiplex PCR reads, yielding one entry per CDR3 protein. Counted here are some 370,000 distinct CDR3 sequences, approximately 10% occurring once; the ten biggest clones make up about 19%. The same specimen was also included in a second study, on T cells in Graves' hyperthyroidism and ophthalmopathy.

The specimen was peripheral blood mononuclear cells (PBMCs), collected at new diagnosis, from a patient treated with antithyroid drugs. The receptors derive from a woman younger than 35 with Graves disease.

The chain carries TRBV2 and TRBJ1-1; D is unclear. Germline V gene lookup returns CDR1 SNHLY and CDR2 FYNNEI. V lost 4 bases and J lost 5, with 8 bases in between. The CDR3 extends over 12 amino acids. CDR3 residues: CASSGRETEAFF. The CDR3 region has the DNA TGTGCCAGCAGTGGGAGGGAGACTGAAGCTTTCTTT.

This clonotype was found many times. The genes are TRBV11-2 and TRBJ2-7; no clear D. The V end lost 3 bases, the J end lost 2 bases, and 8 bases lay between the germline ends. The germline CDR1 and CDR2 sequences are SGHAT and FQNNGV. This CDR3 contains 13 residues. The CDR3 sequence: CASSLGTAYEQYF. The CDR3 DNA reads TGTGCCAGCAGCTTGGGAACAGCCTACGAGCAGTACTTC.

In this sample, this clonotype turned up a few times. The gene calls are TRBV7-3 and TRBJ2-6, with D unresolved. The germline V and J ends were trimmed by 3 bases and 4 bases, with 4 bases remaining between them. The CDR3 is made up of 13 amino acids. In germline, CDR1 is SGHTA, CDR2 FQGTGA. The CDR3 DNA reads TGTGCCAGCAGCTTGGAGGGGGCCAACGTCCTGACTTTC. Its translation: CASSLEGANVLTF.

The sample holds many counts of this clonotype. This chain links TRBV7-2 with TRBJ2-3, with D hard to call. With 1 base removed from V and 1 base from J, the gap between germline ends came to 12 bases. The CDR3 has 16 amino acids. Germline lookup yields CDR1 SGHTA and CDR2 FQGNSA. Here the CDR3 reads CASSLVQRVGTDTQYF. Written as DNA, the CDR3 is TGTGCCAGCAGCTTAGTCCAGCGCGTGGGCACAGATACGCAGTATTTT.

This clonotype was recorded at least ten times. CDR3 DNA: TGCGCCAGCAGCTCGGACGGCGGGATCTACGAGCAGTACTTC. Its protein product is CASSSDGGIYEQYF. This chain links TRBV5-1 with TRBJ2-7; possible D gene TRBD2, 6 bases. Germline-derived CDR1 and CDR2 are SGHRS and YFSETQ. This CDR3 is built from 14 residues. Trimming stripped 3 bases from V and 3 bases from J, with 13 bases between.

This clonotype was counted at least ten times. This CDR3 is CASSLRTGTSKDTDTQYF. The CDR3 bases are TGTGCCAGCAGCTTGCGAACTGGGACATCGAAAGACACAGATACGCAGTATTTT. The rearrangement joins TRBV7-9 to TRBJ2-3; perhaps TRBD1 as D (6 bases). Germline CDR1 is SEHNR and CDR2 is FQNEAQ (reference sequence). V was clipped by 3 bases and J by 2 bases, with 21 bases between them. The CDR3 covers 18 residues.

On this clonotype: It may be a read error: a sequence one base away is much more abundant. J is TRBJ2-7 and V is TRBV29-1; TRBD1 matches 10 bases. V was pared by 2 bases and J by 6 bases, with 13 bases of the junction left unmatched. Germline V gene lookup returns CDR1 SQVTM and CDR2 ANQGSEA. This CDR3 spans 16 amino acids. CDR3 amino acids: CSVEKVLLGQGFEQYF. The CDR3 region has the DNA TGCAGCGTTGAAAAAGTACTACTGGGACAGGGGTTCGAGCAGTACTTC.

This clonotype was observed a few times. V is TRBV20-1 and J is TRBJ2-7; 10 positions agree with TRBD1. V was clipped by 2 bases and J by 4 bases; unmatched bases: 8. The CDR3 extends over 15 amino acids. The germline V gene encodes CDR1 DFQATT and CDR2 SNEGSKA (reference sequence). CDR3 sequence (DNA): TGCAGTGCTAGAAGTGCGACAGGGGGCGGTTACGAGCAGTACTTC. It specifies CSARSATGGGYEQYF.

The table lists this clonotype with a few counts. V usage is TRBV9 and J usage is TRBJ1-1; TRBD1 is a possible D gene (5 bases). V lost 2 bases to trimming and J lost 1 base, with 9 bases between them. In germline, CDR1 is SGDLS, CDR2 YYNGEE. The CDR3 has 14 residues. DNA for the CDR3: TGTGCCAGCAGCGTGGGGCTTAGGAACACTGAAGCTTTCTTT. Its protein is CASSVGLRNTEAFF.

The gene calls are TRBV6-1 and TRBJ1-1, with unresolved D. This CDR3 has 12 residues. In germline, CDR1 is MNHNS, CDR2 SASEGT. V lost 6 bases, J lost 1 base, and 6 bases lay in between. Written as DNA, the CDR3 is TGTGCCAGCAGAGACCCGAACACTGAAGCTTTCTTT. This sequence encodes CASRDPNTEAFF.

At least ten counts were recorded for this clonotype. The chain has TRBV28 and TRBJ2-7; D remains unclear. Trimming stripped 3 bases from V and 1 base from J, with 19 bases between. This CDR3 is built from 17 residues. The germline gives CDR1 MDHEN, CDR2 SYDVKM. CDR3 sequence (DNA): TGTGCCAGCAGTTTCTCCTTAATGAGCGTTTATTCCTACGAGCAGTACTTC. Translated, it gives CASSFSLMSVYSYEQYF.

This clonotype showed up many times. This CDR3 is CASSPDDKVNQPQHF. The CDR3 DNA sequence: TGTGCCAGCAGCCCTGACGACAAGGTCAATCAGCCCCAGCATTTT. The rearrangement links TRBV12-3 or TRBV12-4 to TRBJ1-5; D not certain. The V gene lost 6 bases and the J gene lost 3 bases, with 15 bases spanning the gap. This CDR3 has 15 residues.

Points on this clonotype: Only one base separates this from a far larger clonotype, so it likely reflects a read error. This chain uses TRBV7-2 with TRBJ2-3; TRBD2 agrees at 10 bases. The J call may be mistaken, given a closer DNA end match to TRBJ2-7. The CDR3 extends over 16 amino acids. The germline CDR1 and CDR2 sequences are SGHTA and FQGNSA. The CDR3 DNA reads as TGTGCCAGCAGCCTGACTAGCGGGTCCCCTTCCTACGCGCAGTACTTC. It codes for CASSLTSGSPSYAQYF.

Remarks on this clonotype: This may stem from a read error, because a much larger clone lies one nucleotide away. This rearrangement joins TRBV28 to TRBJ1-2; weak D call: TRBD1 (5 bases). The germline V gene encodes CDR1 MDHEN and CDR2 SYDVKM. The CDR3 spans 14 residues. The CDR3 spells CACSLGLGGYGYTF. The CDR3 DNA reads TGTGCCTGCAGTTTAGGCCTTGGGGGCTATGGCTACACCTTC.

This clonotype was picked up a small number of times. The chain recombines TRBV7-2 with TRBJ1-2, with 7 positions matching TRBD1. Germline CDR1 is SGHTA and CDR2 is FQGNSA. CDR3 length: 17 residues. Unmatched junction bases numbered 9, after V lost 2 bases and J lost 0 bases. CDR3 in amino acids: CASSLPLTGRTNYGYTF. In DNA, the CDR3 is TGTGCCAGCAGCTTACCCCTGACAGGGCGAACTAACTATGGCTACACCTTC.

This clonotype appeared many times. The J gene is TRBJ2-7, the V gene TRBV10-3; 8 bases map to TRBD1. Germline lookup yields CDR1 ENHRY and CDR2 SYGVKD. The CDR3 covers 16 residues. V lost 0 bases, J lost 3 bases, and 7 bases stayed unmatched. The CDR3 DNA sequence: TGTGCCATCAGTGAGTCGATGGGACAGGCCTACTACGAGCAGTACTTC. Amino acid sequence: CAISESMGQAYYEQYF.

This clonotype was seen at least ten times. J is TRBJ1-5 and V is TRBV28; a possible D gene is TRBD1 (5 bases). Germline V gene sequence: CDR1 MDHEN, CDR2 SYDVKM. The CDR3 has 14 amino acids. The V and J ends lost 6 bases and 7 bases respectively, with 16 bases between them. The CDR3 DNA follows: TGTGCCAGCAGCCGCATGGGGGGGGGGCAGCCCCAGCATTTT. Its translation: CASSRMGGGQPQHF.

The count of this clonotype is one. A much larger clonotype is one base distant, so this may be a read error. Without the conserved terminal phenylalanine or tryptophan, this CDR3 likely stems from a read error. CDR3: CASSYGVDRATEAFS. CDR3 nucleotide sequence: TGTGCCAGCAGTTACGGTGTCGACAGGGCCACTGAAGCTTTCTCT. The J gene is TRBJ1-1, the V gene TRBV11-2, with 7 bases that match TRBD1. V gave up 6 bases and J gave up 4 bases; unmatched junction bases: 11. Germline CDR1 is SGHAT and CDR2 is FQNNGV. This CDR3 region has 15 residues.

This clonotype was seen many times. The rearrangement uses TRBV3-1 and TRBJ1-2, with D maybe TRBD1 (5 bases). CDR1 LGHDT and CDR2 YNNKEL come from the germline V gene (reference sequence). Trimming left V 4 bases short and J 3 bases short, with 18 bases between. This CDR3 region has 16 residues. The CDR3 region is CASSLSGTYFHYGYTF. The DNA of the CDR3 is TGTGCCAGCAGCCTTTCCGGGACCTACTTCCACTATGGCTACACCTTC.

This clonotype occurred many times. The chain couples TRBV27 to TRBJ1-2; the match to TRBD1 covers 9 bases. Per the germline V gene, CDR1 is MNHEY and CDR2 is SMNVEV (reference sequence). V was clipped by 5 bases and J by 2 bases; unmatched bases: 6. The CDR3 length is 15 residues. The CDR3 sequence is CASSGYRGQNYGYTF. The CDR3 DNA sequence: TGTGCCAGCAGTGGATACAGGGGGCAAAACTATGGCTACACCTTC.

This clonotype has a count of ten or more. The V call is TRBV20-1, the J call TRBJ1-1; unclear D gene. V gave up 5 bases and J gave up 4 bases, with 17 bases separating them. Germline V CDR1 and CDR2: DFQATT, SNEGSKA (reference sequence). The CDR3 is 14 residues long. The CDR3 coding sequence is TGCAGTGCTCTAATGGGCCAGGTTGGCACTGAAGCTTTCTTT. As protein: CSALMGQVGTEAFF.

This clonotype was seen many times. This sequence joins TRBV13 and TRBJ2-1, with 8 bases matching TRBD1. The CDR3 sequence is 15 residues long. Germline CDR1 PRHDT, CDR2 FYEKMQ (reference sequence). The V and J ends lost 5 bases and 7 bases, in that order; junction bases with no gene match: 10. In DNA, the CDR3 is TGTGCCAGCAGCCAAGGACAGGGCGCTGGTAATGAGCAGTTCTTC. As protein: CASSQGQGAGNEQFF.